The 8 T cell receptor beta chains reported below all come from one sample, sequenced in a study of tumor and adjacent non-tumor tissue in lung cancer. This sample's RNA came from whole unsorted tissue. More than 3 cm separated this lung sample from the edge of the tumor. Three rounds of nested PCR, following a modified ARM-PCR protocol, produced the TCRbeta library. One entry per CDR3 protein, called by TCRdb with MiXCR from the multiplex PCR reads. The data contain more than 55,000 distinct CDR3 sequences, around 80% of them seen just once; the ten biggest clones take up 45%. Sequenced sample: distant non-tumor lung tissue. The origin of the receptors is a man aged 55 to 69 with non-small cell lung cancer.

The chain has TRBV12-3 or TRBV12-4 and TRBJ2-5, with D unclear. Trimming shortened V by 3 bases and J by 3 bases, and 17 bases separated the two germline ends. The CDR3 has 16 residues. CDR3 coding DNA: TGTGCCAGCAGTTTCCCCTCAAAGCGAGAGAAAGAGACCCAGTACTTC. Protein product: CASSFPSKREKETQYF.

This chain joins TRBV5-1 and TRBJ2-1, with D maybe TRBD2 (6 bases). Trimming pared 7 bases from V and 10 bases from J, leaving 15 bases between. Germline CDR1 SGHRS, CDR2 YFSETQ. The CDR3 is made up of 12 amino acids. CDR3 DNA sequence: TGCGCCAGCTTGGAACTAGCCAGAGAGCAGTTCTTC. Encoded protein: CASLELAREQFF.

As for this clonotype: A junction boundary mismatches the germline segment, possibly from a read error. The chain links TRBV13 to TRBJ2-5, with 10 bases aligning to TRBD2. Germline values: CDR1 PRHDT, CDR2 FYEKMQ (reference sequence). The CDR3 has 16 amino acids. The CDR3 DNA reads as TGTGTCAGCAGCCTCGGACTAGCGGATTTAGAAGAGACACAGTACTTC. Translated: CVSSLGLADLEETQYF.

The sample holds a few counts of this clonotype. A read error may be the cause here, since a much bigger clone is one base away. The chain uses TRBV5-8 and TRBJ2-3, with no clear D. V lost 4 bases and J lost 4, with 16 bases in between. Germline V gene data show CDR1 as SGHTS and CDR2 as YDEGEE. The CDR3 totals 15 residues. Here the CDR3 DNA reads TGTGCCAGCAGCGGAGTCAGCGCCCCCGCAGATACGCAGTATTTT. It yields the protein CASSGVSAPADTQYF.

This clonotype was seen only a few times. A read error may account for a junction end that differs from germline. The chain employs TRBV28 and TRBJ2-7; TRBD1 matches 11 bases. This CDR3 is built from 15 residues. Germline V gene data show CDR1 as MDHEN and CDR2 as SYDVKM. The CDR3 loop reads CPSSGSGQGVYEQYF. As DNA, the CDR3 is TGTCCCAGTAGTGGTTCGGGACAGGGGGTTTACGAGCAGTACTTC.

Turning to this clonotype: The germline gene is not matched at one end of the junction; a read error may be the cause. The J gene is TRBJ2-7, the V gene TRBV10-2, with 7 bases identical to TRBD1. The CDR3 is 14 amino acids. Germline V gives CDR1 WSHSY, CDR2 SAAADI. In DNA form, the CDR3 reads TGCACCAGCAGAGACAATACAGGGGCCTACGAGCAGTACTTC. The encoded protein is CTSRDNTGAYEQYF.

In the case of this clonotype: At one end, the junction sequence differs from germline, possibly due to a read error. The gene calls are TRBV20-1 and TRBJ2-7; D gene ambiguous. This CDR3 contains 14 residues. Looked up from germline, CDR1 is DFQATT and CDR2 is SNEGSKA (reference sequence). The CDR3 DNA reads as TGCAATGCTAGGGCGCGACTGGCCAAATACGAGCAGTACTTC. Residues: CNARARLAKYEQYF.

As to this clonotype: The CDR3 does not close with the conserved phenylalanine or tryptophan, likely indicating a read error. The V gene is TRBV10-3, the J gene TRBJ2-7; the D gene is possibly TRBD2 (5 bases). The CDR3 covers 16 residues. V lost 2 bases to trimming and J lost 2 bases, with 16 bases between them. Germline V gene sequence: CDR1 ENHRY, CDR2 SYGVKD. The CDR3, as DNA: TGTGCCATCAGTGAGGCGCCTAGAGGGAACCCCTACGAGCAGTACTTA. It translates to CAISEAPRGNPYEQYL.